This T cell receptor beta chain stems from a study of T-cell memory formation after mild COVID-19. Study at large: TCR clusters were mostly donor specific. Study-wide results and caveats: Several responding clones turned up in pre-infection memory, indicating that cross-reactive memory may have taken part.

There are a few counts of this clonotype. The antigen remains unidentified. The CDR3 runs to 12 residues. The V end was cut by 6 bases, the J end by 12 bases, with 17 bases between. Germline V gene data show CDR1 as MNHEY and CDR2 as SVGAGI. TCRdb independently ran MiXCR on the 5' RACE reads; one entry per CDR3 protein. Of 450,000 to 700,000 distinct CDR3 sequences listed, roughly 18% are singletons. This receptor was identified in an adult woman who had mild COVID-19 (a few samples of this study predate the infection). Cell type and time point are not known. J is TRBJ1-1 and V is TRBV6-5, with a weak D call TRBD1 (5 bases). The sequenced sample was PBMCs or a T cell subset sorted from them (not recorded which). The CDR3 DNA follows: TGTGCCAGCAGCCCCCCCGGGGCGGGATCTTTCTTT. Amino acids: CASSPPGAGSFF.